Following are 13 T cell receptor beta chains from one sample sequenced in a study of blood T cell repertoires in COVID-19. Generated by immunoSEQ multiplex PCR, the TCRdb table keeps only in-frame clones and is missing some. Of 250,000 to 300,000 clones detected, 80% to 85% appear once; the ten largest clones hold 3.4%. The sequenced material came from PBMCs or T cells enriched from blood (not recorded which). These receptors were obtained from a man between 45 and 60 years old who had recovered from COVID-19.

This rearrangement joins TRBV20-1 to TRBJ2-2; the D is unclear. The CDR3 runs 14 residues. V lost 3 bases and J lost 5, with 13 bases in between. Germline CDR1 DFQATT, CDR2 SNEGSKA (reference sequence). The CDR3 bases are TGCAGTGCTAGTAAGGCTAGTTTGACCGGGGAGCTGTTTTTT. Residues: CSASKASLTGELFF.

The CDR3 sequence: CASSADRWNTEAFF. CDR3 DNA sequence: TGTGCCAGCAGCGCGGACAGGTGGAACACTGAAGCTTTCTTT. The rearrangement joins TRBV2 to TRBJ1-1, with TRBD1 matching over 7 bases. The germline CDR1 and CDR2 sequences are SNHLY and FYNNEI. The length of the CDR3 is 14 residues. V lost 6 bases to trimming and J lost 1 base; unmatched junction nucleotides: 5. Supplemented by reference TRBV2 and TRBJ1-1, the full variable domain reads EPEVTQTPSHQVTQMGQEVILRCVPISNHLYFYWYRQILGQKVEFLVSFYNNEISEKSEIFDDQFSVERPDGSNFTLKIRSTKLEDSAMYFCASSADRWNTEAFFGQGTRLTVV.

The chain couples TRBV29-1 to TRBJ2-7, with TRBD1 identical over 7 bases. The CDR3 consists of 13 residues. Germline-derived CDR1 and CDR2 are SQVTM and ANQGSEA. The V segment lost 6 bases and the J segment 4 bases; nucleotides outside the gene matches: 9. This CDR3 is CSVRTGVTYEQYF. The CDR3 nucleotides read TGCAGCGTACGGACAGGAGTCACTTACGAGCAGTACTTC.

This clone was detected only a few times. J is TRBJ1-6 and V is TRBV3-1 (or the pseudogene TRBV3-2); D remains unclear. Per germline, CDR1 LGHDT and CDR2 YNNKEL (reference sequence). The ends were cut back, 7 bases at V and 7 bases at J, with 11 bases in the middle. This CDR3 is built from 13 residues. The CDR3 loop reads CASTVGGNSPLHF. CDR3 DNA sequence: TGTGCCAGCACCGTCGGAGGGAATTCACCCCTCCACTTT.

This chain joins TRBV2 and TRBJ2-5, with 13 bases lining up with TRBD2. Germline CDR1 reads SNHLY; CDR2 reads FYNNEI. V shed 6 bases and J 2 bases; nucleotides not matched to a gene: 3. This CDR3 spans 15 amino acids. Written as DNA, the CDR3 is TGTGCCAGCAGGAGACTAGCGGGGGGACAAGAGACCCAGTACTTC. Its translation: CASRRLAGGQETQYF.

CDR3 nucleotides: TGTGCCAGCAGACAAACAGGGATTTACGAGCAGTACTTC. Its protein product is CASRQTGIYEQYF. The chain recombines TRBV27 with TRBJ2-7, with D possibly TRBD1 on 6 matching bases. Germline values: CDR1 MNHEY, CDR2 SMNVEV (reference sequence). This CDR3 has 13 residues. V was pared by 6 bases and J by 4 bases, with 13 bases between.

The chain recombines TRBV5-4 with TRBJ2-4; TRBD2 matches at 16 bases. Germline V gene data show CDR1 as SGHNT and CDR2 as YYREEE (reference sequence). J lost 1 base, V lost 4 bases, and 8 bases had no gene match. The CDR3 length is 19 residues. CDR3 DNA sequence: TGTGCCAGCAGCCCCGGGACTAGCGGGAGGGCGGGGGCCAAAAACATTCAGTACTTC. It specifies CASSPGTSGRAGAKNIQYF.

This clone was seen just once. The J gene is TRBJ2-3, the V gene TRBV3-1 (or the pseudogene TRBV3-2), with a possible D match to TRBD1 (7 bases). The CDR3 extends over 17 amino acids. With 3 bases removed from V and 3 bases from J, the gap between germline ends came to 19 bases. In germline, CDR1 is LGHDT, CDR2 YNNKEL (reference sequence). The CDR3 sequence is CASSHRVGRGRTDTQYF. In nucleotides, the CDR3 is TGTGCCAGCAGCCACCGCGTCGGCAGGGGGAGGACAGATACGCAGTATTTT.

The V gene is TRBV6-5, the J gene TRBJ1-1; 7 bases align to TRBD1. V lost 10 bases, J lost 0 bases, and 8 bases stayed unmatched. The V gene's germline CDR1 is MNHEY and CDR2 SVGAGI. The CDR3 length is 14 residues. DNA of the CDR3: TGTGCCACCAGGGGACAGCCAATGAACACTGAAGCTTTCTTT. It translates to CATRGQPMNTEAFF.

This chain connects TRBV6-5 to TRBJ1-5; D may be TRBD1 (5 bases). The V gene's germline CDR1 is MNHEY and CDR2 SVGAGI. CDR3 length equals 14 residues. V was trimmed by 0 bases and J by 6 bases, leaving 9 bases between them. The CDR3 region is CASSYSPGVQPQHF. CDR3 DNA: TGTGCCAGCAGTTACTCCCCGGGGGTTCAGCCCCAGCATTTT.

J is TRBJ1-1 and V is TRBV18; D uncertain. The CDR3 contains 14 residues. V was cut by 0 bases and J by 0 bases, with 5 bases left in between. Germline V gives CDR1 KGHSH, CDR2 LQKENI. CDR3 bases: TGTGCCAGCTCACCACCTCCTATGAACACTGAAGCTTTCTTT. The encoded protein is CASSPPPMNTEAFF.

The genes are TRBV5-4 and TRBJ1-4; TRBD1 aligns across 8 bases. Germline V CDR1 and CDR2: SGHNT, YYREEE (reference sequence). J was trimmed by 0 bases and V by 4 bases; bases with no gene match: 5. CDR3 length: 16 amino acids. The CDR3 DNA reads as TGTGCCAGCAGCCTAGGACAGGGTGCAACTAATGAAAAACTGTTTTTT. Translation gives CASSLGQGATNEKLFF.

V gene TRBV19 combines with J gene TRBJ1-1; 8 positions match TRBD1. The CDR3 totals 14 residues. The germline V gene encodes CDR1 LNHDA and CDR2 SQIVND (reference sequence). After removal of 4 bases from V and 5 bases from J, the junction contained 6 bases not matched to a gene. The DNA of the CDR3 is TGTGCCAGTAGTAGGACAGGGATGAGGACTGAAGCTTTCTTT. Amino acid sequence: CASSRTGMRTEAFF.